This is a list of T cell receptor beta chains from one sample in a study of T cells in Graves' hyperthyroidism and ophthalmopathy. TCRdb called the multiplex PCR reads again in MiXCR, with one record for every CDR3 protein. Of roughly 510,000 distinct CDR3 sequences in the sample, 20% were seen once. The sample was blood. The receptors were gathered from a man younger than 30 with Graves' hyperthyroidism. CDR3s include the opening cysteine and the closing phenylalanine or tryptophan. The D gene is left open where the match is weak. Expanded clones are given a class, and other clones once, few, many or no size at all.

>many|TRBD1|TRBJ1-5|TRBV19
TGTGCCAGTAGTGCCTTGACAGGGGGCAATCAGCCCCAGCATTTT
CASSALTGGNQPQHF
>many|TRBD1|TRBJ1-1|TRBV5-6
TGTGCCAGCGAGGGACAGGGGCTGGATGCCGCTTTCTTT
CASEGQGLDAAFF
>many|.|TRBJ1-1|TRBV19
TGTGCCAGTAGTTGGGAGGGAGGGATGAACACTGAAGCTTTCTTT
CASSWEGGMNTEAFF
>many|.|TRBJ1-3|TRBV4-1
TGCGCCAGCAGCCTAACCGGGACCGGTGGAAACACCATATATTTT
CASSLTGTGGNTIYF
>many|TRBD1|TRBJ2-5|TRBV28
TGTGCCAGCAGTTTAGGGGACAGGAGACAAGAGACCCAGTACTTC
CASSLGDRRQETQYF
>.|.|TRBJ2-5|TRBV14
TGTGCCTCCCAGGGGGGGGCGCCCCCCCAAGAGACCCAGTACTTC
CASQGGAPPQETQYF
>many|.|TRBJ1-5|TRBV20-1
TGCAGTGCTAGTGAAGGTCCGGCCAGCAATCAGCCCCAGCATTTT
CSASEGPASNQPQHF
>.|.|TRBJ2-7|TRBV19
TGTGCCAGTAGTAGGACATGGGCCTACGAGCAGTACTTC
CASSRTWAYEQYF
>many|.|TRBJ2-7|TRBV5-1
TGCGCCAGCAGTCGGGACGCGGGATCCTACGAGCAGTACTTC
CASSRDAGSYEQYF
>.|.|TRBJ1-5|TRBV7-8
TGTGCCAGCAGCAACTTCCCCTATCAGCCCCAGCATTTT
CASSNFPYQPQHF
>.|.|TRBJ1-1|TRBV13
TGTGCCAGCAGCTTAGTTGAGGGAAGGGACACTGAAGCTTTCTTT
CASSLVEGRDTEAFF
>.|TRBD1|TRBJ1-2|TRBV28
TGTGCCAGCAGTTGGACAGGGTCGCCCTATGGCTACACCTTC
CASSWTGSPYGYTF
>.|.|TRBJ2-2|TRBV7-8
TGTGCCAGCAGCTTAGCCCCGTCCCGCACCGGGGAGCTGTTTTTT
CASSLAPSRTGELFF
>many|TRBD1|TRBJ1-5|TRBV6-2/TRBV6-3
TGTGCCAGCAGTCGCTCGGGACAGCGGGCTAGCAATCAGCCCCAGCATTTT
CASSRSGQRASNQPQHF
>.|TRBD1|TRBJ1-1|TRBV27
TGTGCCAGCTCCCCCAGACAGGGTACCTCTGAAGCTTTCTTT
CASSPRQGTSEAFF
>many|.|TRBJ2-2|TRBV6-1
TGTGCCAGCAGCCCCACGAGGGCCGGGGAGCTGTTTTTT
CASSPTRAGELFF
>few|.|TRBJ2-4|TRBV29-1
TGCAGCGTTGTCAGAGACATTCAGTACTTC
CSVVRDIQYF
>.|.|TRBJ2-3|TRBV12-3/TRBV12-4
TGTGCCAGCAGTTTAGAGGTAAACACAGATACGCAGTATTTT
CASSLEVNTDTQYF
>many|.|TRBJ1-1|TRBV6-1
TGTGCCAGCAGTGATATACGAAGGAACACTGAAGCTTTCTTT
CASSDIRRNTEAFF
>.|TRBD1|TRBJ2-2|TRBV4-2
TGTGCCAGCAGCCAAGAGAGGGGGCCCAACACCGGGGAGCTGTTTTTT
CASSQERGPNTGELFF
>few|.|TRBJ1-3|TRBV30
TGTGCCTGGACAGCCCTAATGCGGGCCTCTGGAAACACCATATATTTT
CAWTALMRASGNTIYF
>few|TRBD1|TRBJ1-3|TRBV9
TGTGCCAGCAGCGTCGGGCAGGGGGGCGGAAACACCATATATTTT
CASSVGQGGGNTIYF
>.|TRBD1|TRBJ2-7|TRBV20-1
TGCAGTGCTAGAGAAGGGACAGGGTGGTACGAGCAGTACTTC
CSAREGTGWYEQYF
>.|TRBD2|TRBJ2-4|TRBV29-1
TGCAGCGTTGCCTTAGGAGCGGGAATAGCCAAAAACATTCAGTACTTC
CSVALGAGIAKNIQYF
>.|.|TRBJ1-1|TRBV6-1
TGTGCCAGCAGGCCAAACAGGGATATGAACACTGAAGCTTTCTTT
CASRPNRDMNTEAFF
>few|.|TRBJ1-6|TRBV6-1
TGTGCCAGCACTGTCGGGGAAGGGGCACCCCTCCACTTT
CASTVGEGAPLHF
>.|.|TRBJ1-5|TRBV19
TGTGCCAGTAGTCTATCATTCGACATGAACTTATTTGGGCAGCCCCAGCATTTT
CASSLSFDMNLFGQPQHF
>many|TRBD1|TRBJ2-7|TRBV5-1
TGCGCCAGCAGCTTGGTAGGGACAGGGTCTTACGAGCAGTACTTC
CASSLVGTGSYEQYF
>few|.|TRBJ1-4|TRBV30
TGTGCCTGGAATCTAGACTTAACTAATGAAAAACTGTTTTTT
CAWNLDLTNEKLFF
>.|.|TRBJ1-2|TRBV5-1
TGCGCCAGCAGCTTGACGAATCCAGGGATTGGCTACACCTTC
CASSLTNPGIGYTF
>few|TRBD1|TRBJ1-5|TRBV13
TGTGCCAGCAGCCAGGGACAGAACAATCAGCCCCAGCATTTT
CASSQGQNNQPQHF
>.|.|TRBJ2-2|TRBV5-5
TGTGCCAGCAGCTCCCGGGACCTGGGCACCGGGGAGCTGTTTTTT
CASSSRDLGTGELFF
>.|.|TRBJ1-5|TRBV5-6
TGTGCCAGCAGCTTCTCCAATCGAGTAGCTGATCAGCCCCAGCATTTT
CASSFSNRVADQPQHF
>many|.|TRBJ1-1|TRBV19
TGTGCCAGTAGTACACAGGGATTTTCTGAAGCTTTCTTT
CASSTQGFSEAFF
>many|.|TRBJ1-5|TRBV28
TGTGCCAGCAGTCTCCGGGGGGGCGGGGGTAATCAGCCCCAGCATTTT
CASSLRGGGGNQPQHF
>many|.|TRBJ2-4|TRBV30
TGTGCCTGGAGTGCCGGGGGCGACATTCAGTACTTC
CAWSAGGDIQYF
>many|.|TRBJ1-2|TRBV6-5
TGTGCCAGCTCCATTGGGGCGGAGGTCTATGGCTACACCTTC
CASSIGAEVYGYTF
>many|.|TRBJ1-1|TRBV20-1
TGCAGTGCTAGAGGTCCGACGGCGAACACTGAAGCTTTCTTT
CSARGPTANTEAFF
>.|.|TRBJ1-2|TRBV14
TGTGCCAGCAGCCAAGAACTGAACTATGGCTACACCTTC
CASSQELNYGYTF